Reported below is one T cell receptor (beta chain). The CDR3 runs 16 residues. The germline gives CDR1 LNHDA, CDR2 SQIVND (reference sequence). V lost 5 bases, J lost 1 base, and 8 bases stayed unmatched. The record originates from a study of radiation and T cells in renal cell carcinoma. Time point here: baseline pretreatment blood. Treatment meaning: 15 Gy SBRT to primary tumor, nephrectomy 4 weeks later. Profiled with immunoSEQ multiplex PCR; TCRdb holds only in-frame clones, not every one. The profile shows over 45,000 clones, approximately 84% of them singletons. The receptor's source is a man aged 55 to 69 with renal cell carcinoma. The chain has TRBV19 and TRBJ2-5; 9 bases are a match to TRBD2. The input for sequencing was blood, taken from a patient whose treatment included radiotherapy and nephrectomy. The CDR3, as DNA: TGTGCCAGTAGTCGTCGACTAGCGGTTATCCAAGAGACCCAGTACTTC. This translates into CASSRRLAVIQETQYF.